The 29 T cell receptor beta chains presented below share a single source sample, sequenced in a study of blood T cell repertoires in COVID-19. Some clones are missing from TCRdb's copy, which holds only in-frame ones; the method was immunoSEQ multiplex PCR. The sample lists 230,000 or so clones, about four fifths occurring once. Sequenced: peripheral blood. The receptors stem from a woman older than 75 with COVID-19, enrolled during active disease.

This clone has just a few counts. This chain links TRBV19 with TRBJ1-1, with 7 nucleotides matching TRBD1. This CDR3 comprises 15 residues. J lost 0 bases, V lost 7 bases, and 8 bases had no gene match. In germline, CDR1 is LNHDA, CDR2 SQIVND (reference sequence). CDR3 DNA: TGTGCCAGTAAACGATCGGGACAGATGAACACTGAAGCTTTCTTT. Its translation is CASKRSGQMNTEAFF.

The chain joins TRBV4-2 to TRBJ1-2; D not certain. This CDR3 has 15 residues. Trimming took 0 bases from V and 6 from J, leaving 14 bases between them. CDR1 is LGHNA and CDR2 is YNFKEQ in the germline V gene. The CDR3 sequence is CASSQDPTALDGYTF. CDR3 DNA: TGTGCCAGCAGCCAAGATCCCACAGCCTTGGATGGCTACACCTTC.

The V gene is TRBV5-1, the J gene TRBJ2-3, with TRBD1 matching over 7 bases. Germline CDR1 is SGHRS and CDR2 is YFSETQ. V lost 4 bases and J lost 2; bases outside the gene matches: 10. CDR3 length: 16 residues. The CDR3 DNA is TGCGCCAGCAGCCCGGGCCGGACAGGCCCCACAGATACGCAGTATTTT. It encodes CASSPGRTGPTDTQYF.

The chain has TRBV18 and TRBJ1-1, with 8 bases lining up with TRBD1. Germline trimming cut 6 bases from V and 0 bases from J; bases unmatched to any gene: 6. The CDR3 is made up of 15 amino acids. Germline assignment: CDR1 KGHSH and CDR2 LQKENI. The CDR3 sequence is CASSRDRGLNTEAFF. CDR3 sequence (DNA): TGTGCCAGCTCTCGAGACAGGGGCCTGAACACTGAAGCTTTCTTT. Using reference TRBV18 and TRBJ1-1 for the parts outside the CDR3, the full variable domain is NAGVMQNPRHLVRRRGQEARLRCSPMKGHSHVYWYRQLPEEGLKFMVYLQKENIIDESGMPKERFSAEFPKEGPSILRIQQVVRGDSAAYFCASSRDRGLNTEAFFGQGTRLTVV.

The chain couples TRBV7-6 to TRBJ1-4; perhaps TRBD1 as D (6 bases). The V and J ends lost 5 bases and 2 bases respectively, with 27 bases between them. CDR3 length: 20 amino acids. CDR1 is SGHVS and CDR2 is FNYEAQ in the germline V gene. Here the CDR3 reads CASSGSNRTQGGVTNEKLFF. The CDR3, as DNA: TGTGCCAGCAGCGGAAGCAATCGGACCCAAGGGGGTGTGACTAATGAAAAACTGTTTTTT.

This chain joins TRBV6-5 and TRBJ1-5; D not certain. CDR3 length equals 13 residues. Germline CDR1 MNHEY, CDR2 SVGAGI. With 4 bases removed from V and 4 bases from J, the gap between germline ends came to 8 bases. In DNA, the CDR3 is TGTGCCAGCAGTTCCAGTCTTAATCAGCCCCAGCATTTT. It specifies CASSSSLNQPQHF.

On this clone itself: This same CDR3 is encoded by further DNA sequences in the sample. The rearrangement joins TRBV30 to TRBJ1-1; D may be TRBD1 (5 bases). This CDR3 spans 13 amino acids. Germline V gene lookup returns CDR1 GTSNPN and CDR2 SVGIG (reference sequence). V lost 3 bases and J 1 base, leaving 9 bases between the germline ends. The chain's CDR3 is CAWSSGGNTEAFF. The CDR3 DNA reads as TGTGCCTGGAGCTCCGGGGGGAACACTGAAGCTTTCTTT.

The V gene is TRBV27, the J gene TRBJ1-2, with D possibly TRBD1 on 5 matching bases. The V end lost 2 bases, the J end lost 8 bases, and 15 bases lay between the germline ends. Germline V gene data show CDR1 as MNHEY and CDR2 as SMNVEV (reference sequence). There are 14 residues in the CDR3. CDR3 sequence (DNA): TGTGCCAGCAGTTTAGGTGGTGCAGGGTCCGGCTACACCTTC. Translated: CASSLGGAGSGYTF.

This chain connects TRBV3-1 (or the pseudogene TRBV3-2) to TRBJ1-3; 9 bases agree with TRBD1. In germline, CDR1 is LGHDT, CDR2 YNNKEL (reference sequence). Trimming removed 0 bases from V and 5 bases from J; junction bases left unmatched: 5. The CDR3 spans 16 residues. Here the CDR3 DNA reads TGTGCCAGCAGCCAAGATGGAGACAGGGGGAGAAACACCATATATTTT. Translated: CASSQDGDRGRNTIYF.

This rearrangement joins TRBV7-9 to TRBJ2-5; D might be TRBD2 (5 bases). V was clipped by 4 bases and J by 4 bases, with 16 bases between them. CDR3 size: 15 residues. Germline assignment: CDR1 SEHNR and CDR2 FQNEAQ (reference sequence). The CDR3 DNA is TGTGCCAGCAGCTCCGGGATAAGTCTTTTAGAGACCCAGTACTTC. It yields the protein CASSSGISLLETQYF. Full variable domain (remainder filled in from reference TRBV7-9 and TRBJ2-5): DTGVSQNPRHKITKRGQNVTFRCDPISEHNRLYWYRQTLGQGPEFLTYFQNEAQLEKSRLLSDRFSAERPKGSFSTLEIQRTEQGDSAMYLCASSSGISLLETQYFGPGTRLLVL.

This clone was detected once. This chain joins TRBV6-4 and TRBJ1-2; 7 nucleotides agree with TRBD1. V was pared by 5 bases and J by 4 bases, with 10 bases of the junction left unmatched. CDR1 and CDR2 (germline): MRHNA, SNTAGT. This CDR3 is 15 amino acids long. The CDR3 nucleotides are TGTGCCAGCAGTCCCGGGACAGATTGGGGCTATGGCTACACCTTC. Protein sequence: CASSPGTDWGYGYTF.

This clone was counted once. The rearrangement links TRBV5-4 to TRBJ2-3; 11 nucleotides align to TRBD2. Unmatched junction bases numbered 5, after V lost 5 bases and J lost 3 bases. In germline, CDR1 is SGHNT, CDR2 YYREEE (reference sequence). CDR3 length equals 15 residues. The CDR3 coding sequence is TGTGCCAGCAGTGTGGCTAGCGGGAGGACAGATACGCAGTATTTT. Translating gives CASSVASGRTDTQYF.

The chain couples TRBV6-5 to TRBJ2-7, with TRBD2 as a possible D gene (6 bases). Trimming pared 5 bases from V and 7 bases from J, leaving 12 bases between. The CDR3 spans 12 residues. In germline, CDR1 is MNHEY, CDR2 SVGAGI. CDR3 bases: TGTGCCAGCAGTAAGGAGGGCCGGGAGCAGTACTTC. Its protein is CASSKEGREQYF.

As for this clone: The sample contains more than one DNA sequence encoding this CDR3. V usage is TRBV18 and J usage is TRBJ1-5; no clear D. Germline lookup yields CDR1 KGHSH and CDR2 LQKENI. The CDR3 is 14 amino acids. Between the trimmed V and J ends, which lost 3 bases and 1 base, there was a span of 7 bases. The CDR3 reads CASSPEYSNQPQHF. CDR3 DNA sequence: TGTGCCAGCTCACCCGAGTACAGCAATCAGCCCCAGCATTTT.

V and J are TRBV11-1 and TRBJ1-1, with TRBD1 identical over 11 bases. Trimming removed 5 bases from V and 2 bases from J; junction bases left unmatched: 7. Germline V gene data show CDR1 as SGHAT and CDR2 as FQDESV (reference sequence). The CDR3 covers 16 residues. CDR3 in DNA: TGTGCCAGCAGCCCTCGGACAGGGGGCATAAACACTGAAGCTTTCTTT. This gives the protein CASSPRTGGINTEAFF.

The gene calls are TRBV29-1 and TRBJ2-1, with 7 bases matching TRBD2. The CDR3 extends over 13 amino acids. V gave up 6 bases and J gave up 7 bases; unmatched junction bases: 9. Germline loops: CDR1 SQVTM, CDR2 ANQGSEA. The CDR3 protein is CSVRTGGRNEQFF. The CDR3 DNA is TGCAGCGTCAGGACGGGGGGTCGGAATGAGCAGTTCTTC.

DNA of the CDR3: TGCGCCAGCAGCTTGCAGAACCCTAGCACAGATACGCAGTATTTT. This gives the protein CASSLQNPSTDTQYF. This chain joins TRBV5-1 and TRBJ2-3; D unresolved. Trimming removed 1 base from V and 0 bases from J, with 9 bases in between. The CDR3 sequence is 15 residues long. Per the germline V gene, CDR1 is SGHRS and CDR2 is YFSETQ. Based on the CDR3 plus reference TRBV5-1 and TRBJ2-3, the full variable domain is KAGVTQTPRYLIKTRGQQVTLSCSPISGHRSVSWYQQTPGQGLQFLFEYFSETQRNKGNFPGRFSGRQFSNSRSEMNVSTLELGDSALYLCASSLQNPSTDTQYFGPGTRLTVL.

V and J are TRBV19 and TRBJ2-7; 7 bases are a match to TRBD2. V dropped 2 bases and J dropped 1; count of bases not matched to a gene: 8. This CDR3 spans 16 amino acids. Germline V gives CDR1 LNHDA, CDR2 SQIVND (reference sequence). CDR3: CASSIRGGVRSYEQYF. CDR3 nucleotide sequence: TGTGCCAGTAGTATACGGGGAGGGGTGAGATCCTACGAGCAGTACTTC. Filled out from reference TRBV19 and TRBJ2-7, the complete variable domain reads DGGITQSPKYLFRKEGQNVTLSCEQNLNHDAMYWYRQDPGQGLRLIYYSQIVNDFQKGDIAEGYSVSREKKESFPLTVTSAQKNPTAFYLCASSIRGGVRSYEQYFGPGTRLTVT.

This chain uses TRBV30 with TRBJ1-2, with 8 bases that match TRBD1. The CDR3 totals 14 residues. Germline CDR1 reads GTSNPN; CDR2 reads SVGIG (reference sequence). Trimming at V came to 5 bases and at J to 4 bases, leaving 9 bases not matched to a gene. The CDR3 spells CAWGTGKNRYGYTF. The DNA of the CDR3 is TGTGCCTGGGGGACAGGTAAAAACCGCTATGGCTACACCTTC. The entire variable domain, with the rest obtained from reference TRBV30 and TRBJ1-2, is as follows: SQTIHQWPATLVQPVGSPLSLECTVEGTSNPNLYWYRQAAGRGLQLLFYSVGIGQISSEVPQNLSASRPQDRQFILSSKKLLLSDSGFYLCAWGTGKNRYGYTFGSGTRLTVV.

The chain links TRBV12-3 or TRBV12-4 to TRBJ1-5; no clear D. The CDR3 covers 12 residues. Trimming removed 5 bases at V and 10 bases at J, with 12 bases between. CDR3: CASSAVISPQHF. The CDR3 bases are TGTGCCAGCAGTGCGGTAATCAGCCCCCAGCATTTT.

The chain uses TRBV5-4 and TRBJ2-3, with 13 bases identical to TRBD2. The germline gives CDR1 SGHNT, CDR2 YYREEE (reference sequence). The CDR3 is 17 residues long. J gave up 2 bases and V 4 bases, and 7 bases lay outside the gene matches. The CDR3 sequence: CASSPRLAGGHTDTQYF. The CDR3 nucleotides read TGTGCCAGCAGCCCGCGACTAGCGGGAGGCCACACAGATACGCAGTATTTT.

The V gene is TRBV7-2, the J gene TRBJ2-1; 11 bases align to TRBD2. Trimming at V came to 0 bases and at J to 8 bases, leaving 6 bases not matched to a gene. The CDR3 length is 16 residues. Germline V gene lookup returns CDR1 SGHTA and CDR2 FQGNSA. The CDR3 bases are TGTGCCAGCAGCTTAGCTGGTAGCGGGAGGGCCCATGAGCAGTTCTTC. Its protein is CASSLAGSGRAHEQFF. The full variable domain, in which reference TRBV7-2 and TRBJ2-1 provide the parts outside the CDR3, is GAGVSQSPSNKVTEKGKDVELRCDPISGHTALYWYRQSLGQGLEFLIYFQGNSAPDKSGLPSDRFSAERTGGSVSTLTIQRTQQEDSAVYLCASSLAGSGRAHEQFFGPGTRLTVL.

V is TRBV3-1 (or the pseudogene TRBV3-2) and J is TRBJ1-2; the D gene is possibly TRBD1 (5 bases). CDR1 is LGHDT and CDR2 is YNNKEL in the germline V gene (reference sequence). V was cut by 1 base and J by 5 bases, with 14 bases left in between. The length of the CDR3 is 15 residues. CDR3 nucleotides: TGTGCCAGCAGCCAAGTCGCGACAGCCTCTTATGGCTACACCTTC. Its translation: CASSQVATASYGYTF.

The CDR3 is CASSQDLGQGRGAFF. The CDR3 DNA is TGTGCCAGCAGCCAAGATCTCGGACAGGGGAGGGGAGCTTTCTTT. The chain links TRBV3-1 (or the pseudogene TRBV3-2) to TRBJ1-1, with 9 bases fitting TRBD1. CDR1 and CDR2 (germline): LGHDT, YNNKEL (reference sequence). This CDR3 contains 15 residues. V was pared by 0 bases and J by 10 bases, with 9 bases of the junction left unmatched.

This clone showed up just once. The chain recombines TRBV6-6 with TRBJ1-3, with D possibly being TRBD1 (6 bases). V was pared by 6 bases and J by 0 bases, with 12 bases between. The CDR3 totals 15 residues. Per germline, CDR1 MNHNY and CDR2 SVGAGI (reference sequence). The CDR3 spells CASRGEQGSGNTIYF. DNA for the CDR3: TGTGCCAGCAGGGGGGAACAGGGCTCTGGAAACACCATATATTTT.

V and J are TRBV3-1 (or the pseudogene TRBV3-2) and TRBJ2-5; unclear D gene. Germline values: CDR1 LGHDT, CDR2 YNNKEL (reference sequence). There are 15 residues in the CDR3. Trimming shortened V by 0 bases and J by 4 bases, and 12 bases separated the two germline ends. The CDR3 is CASSQEARRGETQYF. CDR3 in DNA: TGTGCCAGCAGCCAAGAGGCCCGGCGCGGAGAGACCCAGTACTTC.

This clone was detected many times. J is TRBJ1-6 and V is TRBV11-2; D perhaps matches TRBD1 (5 bases). This CDR3 is built from 15 residues. Germline V gene lookup returns CDR1 SGHAT and CDR2 FQNNGV. V was cut by 5 bases and J by 9 bases, with 17 bases left in between. The CDR3 DNA follows: TGTGCCAGCAGCACCCGTTCCCTCCAGGGTTCACCCCTCCACTTT. Its translation is CASSTRSLQGSPLHF.

This rearrangement joins TRBV7-2 to TRBJ1-2; 8 bases line up with TRBD1. This CDR3 is built from 15 residues. Looked up from germline, CDR1 is SGHTA and CDR2 is FQGNSA. Trimming at V came to 5 bases and at J to 5 bases, leaving 10 bases not matched to a gene. CDR3 nucleotides: TGTGCCAGCAGCCTCAGACAGGGGACAACTTATGGCTACACCTTC. This sequence encodes CASSLRQGTTYGYTF.

This clone was picked up many times. The chain joins TRBV5-4 to TRBJ1-6, with TRBD1 matching 7 bases. CDR1 is SGHNT and CDR2 is YYREEE in the germline V gene (reference sequence). The junction had 5 bases not matched to a gene; V was cut back by 3 bases and J by 5 bases. The CDR3 has 15 amino acids. CDR3 amino acids: CASSSPGTDNSPLHF. The CDR3 DNA follows: TGTGCCAGCAGCTCCCCCGGGACAGATAATTCACCCCTCCACTTT.